This record covers a single TCR beta chain. Its matching antigen is unknown. Germline CDR1 DFQATT, CDR2 SNEGSKA (reference sequence). This CDR3 has 16 amino acids. V was pared by 0 bases and J by 2 bases, with 16 bases between. Study outcomes and limitations: In terms of TCR gene usage, tumor memory CD4+ T cells clustered together with blood and lymph node memory CD4+ cells, as well as with lymph node naive CD4+ cells. Tumor Tregs overlapped most with tumor, then blood, naive CD4+ cells.

Memory CD4+ T cells were sorted as CD4+CD45RO+CD25- cells. TCRdb itself ran the 5' RACE reads through MiXCR, one entry per CDR3 protein. The sample contains fewer than 9,000 distinct CDR3 sequences, around half of which appear only once. Material for sequencing was memory CD4+ T cells sorted from a lymph node. This sample's subset: memory CD4+ T cells, CD4+CD45RO+CD25-. This clonotype originated in a female donor with breast cancer. The chain carries TRBV20-1 and TRBJ2-5, with D unclear. The CDR3 DNA is TGCAGTGCTAGAGATCCCGGGCTAACTACTCAAGAGACCCAGTACTTC. Its translation is CSARDPGLTTQETQYF.